The next 14 T cell receptor beta chains were all read from a single sample in a study of cytomegalovirus exposure and HLA in healthy donors. Clones were read by immunoSEQ multiplex PCR, and TCRdb kept only the in-frame ones, dropping some. The sample consists of roughly 220,000 clones, just over 90% of them appearing once. Sequencing was performed on PBMCs. The origin of the receptors is a woman younger than 30 in good health and CMV-seronegative.

J is TRBJ2-2 and V is TRBV25-1; tentative D call: TRBD2 (5 bases). V dropped 10 bases and J dropped 5 bases, with 14 bases sitting between them. Germline values: CDR1 MGHDK, CDR2 SYGVNS. The CDR3 loop spans 13 amino acids. CDR3 nucleotides: TGTGCCACAACAACTAGTAGTACCGGGGAGCTGTTTTTT. This codes for CATTTSSTGELFF.

The chain recombines TRBV5-4 with TRBJ2-3, with 8 bases fitting TRBD2. The CDR3 covers 16 residues. Trimming at V came to 4 bases and at J to 0 bases, leaving 7 bases not matched to a gene. Per the germline V gene, CDR1 is SGHNT and CDR2 is YYREEE (reference sequence). In DNA, the CDR3 is TGTGCCAGCAGCATAGCTAGCGGGCGTAGCACAGATACGCAGTATTTT. Its protein is CASSIASGRSTDTQYF.

The chain employs TRBV15 and TRBJ1-5; perhaps TRBD1 as D (6 bases). Germline CDR1 is LNHNV and CDR2 is YYDKDF (reference sequence). Trimming stripped 4 bases from V and 0 bases from J, with 10 bases between. The CDR3 has 15 residues. CDR3 nucleotides: TGTGCCACCAGCAAAGGACAGCTTAGCAATCAGCCCCAGCATTTT. Amino acids: CATSKGQLSNQPQHF.

The chain combines TRBV27 with TRBJ2-7, with 7 bases aligning to TRBD1. This CDR3 has 15 residues. V was clipped by 5 bases and J by 0 bases; unmatched bases: 7. Germline assignment: CDR1 MNHEY and CDR2 SMNVEV (reference sequence). DNA of the CDR3: TGTGCCAGCAGTCTGGACAGGCCTCACTCCTACGAGCAGTACTTC. It specifies CASSLDRPHSYEQYF.

The chain has TRBV6-1 and TRBJ2-7; TRBD2 agrees at 11 bases. Germline trimming cut 3 bases from V and 2 bases from J; bases unmatched to any gene: 6. The V gene's germline CDR1 is MNHNS and CDR2 SASEGT. The CDR3 extends over 16 amino acids. CDR3 in amino acids: CASSEATSGSTYEQYF. CDR3 DNA sequence: TGTGCCAGCAGTGAGGCTACTAGCGGGAGTACCTACGAGCAGTACTTC.

The rearrangement joins TRBV28 to TRBJ2-1, with a possible D match to TRBD1 (6 bases). Germline CDR1 MDHEN, CDR2 SYDVKM. Trimming stripped 8 bases from V and 1 base from J, with 12 bases between. The CDR3 length is 14 residues. CDR3 loop: CASGRDKSYNEQFF. The CDR3 region has the DNA TGTGCCAGCGGCCGGGACAAGTCCTACAATGAGCAGTTCTTC.

The chain links TRBV5-1 to TRBJ1-2; 8 bases map to TRBD1. This CDR3 has 13 residues. The V gene end was trimmed by 2 bases and the J gene end by 7 bases; junction bases not matched to a gene: 4. Germline V gene lookup returns CDR1 SGHRS and CDR2 YFSETQ. The CDR3 region is CASSLAGGSGYTF. The CDR3 DNA reads as TGCGCCAGCAGCTTAGCAGGGGGCTCTGGCTACACCTTC.

This clone was counted a single time. The chain joins TRBV2 to TRBJ1-4; D not resolved. Germline CDR1 SNHLY, CDR2 FYNNEI. The CDR3 runs to 13 residues. Trimming removed 5 bases from V and 3 bases from J, with 7 bases in between. The CDR3 is CASSLLSNEKLFF. CDR3 sequence (DNA): TGTGCCAGCAGTCTCTTGTCTAATGAAAAACTGTTTTTT.

The rearrangement uses TRBV4-1 and TRBJ2-7; possible D gene TRBD1, 6 bases. V shed 1 base and J shed 3 bases, with 13 bases lying between them. The CDR3 contains 15 residues. Germline CDR1 is MGHRA and CDR2 is YSYEKL. The CDR3 sequence is CASSQVVWGLYEQYF. CDR3 sequence (DNA): TGCGCCAGCAGCCAAGTGGTGTGGGGGCTCTACGAGCAGTACTTC.

This clone has just one count. V gene TRBV10-3 combines with J gene TRBJ2-7, with 10 bases matching TRBD2. CDR1 ENHRY and CDR2 SYGVKD come from the germline V gene. Trimming took 5 bases from V and 2 from J; bases not matched to a gene: 3. The CDR3 extends over 14 amino acids. The CDR3 DNA is TGTGCCATCAGTACTAGCGGGGAAGCCTACGAGCAGTACTTC. It translates to CAISTSGEAYEQYF.

CDR3 loop: CASSYDDRYNEQFF. The CDR3 nucleotides are TGTGCCAGCAGTTACGACGACAGGTACAATGAGCAGTTCTTC. V usage is TRBV6-5 and J usage is TRBJ2-1; a weak D match, TRBD1 (6 bases). CDR1 and CDR2 from the germline V gene are MNHEY and SVGAGI. With 2 bases removed from V and 4 bases from J, the gap between germline ends came to 9 bases. CDR3 length: 14 residues.

The genes are TRBV19 and TRBJ1-5; D is unresolved. Trimming shortened V by 3 bases and J by 9 bases, and 12 bases separated the two germline ends. CDR3 length equals 13 residues. The germline V gene encodes CDR1 LNHDA and CDR2 SQIVND (reference sequence). CDR3 sequence reads: CASSIGVLLPQHF. CDR3 nucleotides: TGTGCCAGTAGTATCGGGGTCCTCCTGCCCCAGCATTTT. Filled out from reference TRBV19 and TRBJ1-5, the complete variable domain reads DGGITQSPKYLFRKEGQNVTLSCEQNLNHDAMYWYRQDPGQGLRLIYYSQIVNDFQKGDIAEGYSVSREKKESFPLTVTSAQKNPTAFYLCASSIGVLLPQHFGDGTRLSIL.

V and J are TRBV2 and TRBJ2-2, with a weak D call TRBD2 (7 bases). V was clipped by 5 bases and J by 7 bases, with 17 bases between them. CDR3 length: 15 residues. Germline loops: CDR1 SNHLY, CDR2 FYNNEI. CDR3 nucleotide sequence: TGTGCCAGCAGTCCTGGGGGGGCCCCCGGCGGGGAGCTGTTTTTT. This codes for CASSPGGAPGGELFF.

The chain is built from TRBV27 and TRBJ2-3; TRBD1 might be the D (6 bases). CDR1 and CDR2 (germline): MNHEY, SMNVEV (reference sequence). CDR3 size: 15 residues. Trimming cost V 7 bases and J 2 bases, with 16 bases left between them. CDR3 residues: CASTLQGRTTDTQYF. The CDR3 coding sequence is TGTGCCAGCACCCTCCAGGGGCGCACCACAGATACGCAGTATTTT.